The 13 T cell receptor beta chains listed next were all sequenced from one sample in a study of tumor-infiltrating lymphocytes in primary liver carcinoma. Researchers drew blood RNA from unsorted whole blood and extracted germline DNA as well. Production of TCR beta cDNA used roughly 500 ng total RNA together with a constant-region primer. Libraries of TCR beta came from three nested multiplex PCR rounds with slightly modified ARM-PCR. Running around 9 cycles apiece, the first two PCR rounds relied on TRBV1-TRBV30 forward primers together with a C-beta reverse primer. TCRdb processed the multiplex PCR reads anew with MiXCR; each CDR3 protein has one entry. The sample records hundreds of thousands of distinct CDR3 sequences, about 50% being singletons. Sequencing used peripheral blood. These receptor sequences come from a woman in her twenties or thirties with primary liver carcinoma and hepatitis B virus infection.

The genes are TRBV10-2 and TRBJ1-1; TRBD1 agrees at 10 bases. The CDR3 has 14 amino acids. Germline CDR1 is WSHSY and CDR2 is SAAADI. Trimming removed 8 bases from V and 7 bases from J; junction bases left unmatched: 10. The CDR3 loop is CASGLKTGGGEAFF. The CDR3 DNA follows: TGCGCCAGCGGACTTAAGACAGGGGGCGGTGAAGCTTTCTTT.

V gene TRBV28 combines with J gene TRBJ2-2, with 7 bases fitting TRBD2. CDR3 length: 15 amino acids. Per the germline V gene, CDR1 is MDHEN and CDR2 is SYDVKM. With 6 bases clipped from V and 9 bases from J, the junction kept 13 bases outside the gene matches. The chain's CDR3 is CASSPPDGGFRELFF. The CDR3 DNA follows: TGTGCCAGCAGCCCTCCGGACGGGGGGTTTCGGGAGCTGTTTTTT.

There are a few counts of this clonotype. Given a much more abundant clone one base away, this may be a read error. V is TRBV6-5 and J is TRBJ1-2, with D hard to call. The CDR3 covers 13 residues. V shed 8 bases and J shed 8 bases, with 18 bases lying between them. CDR1 is MNHEY and CDR2 is SVGAGI in the germline V gene. The CDR3 DNA reads TGTGCCAGCGGCCTCTCGCGGGCGGGGGGCTACACCTTC. It translates to CASGLSRAGGYTF.

On this clonotype: A read error may explain this, as a much larger clone is one base away. V is TRBV29-1 and J is TRBJ2-7, with TRBD1 identical over 8 bases. Germline lookup yields CDR1 SQVTM and CDR2 ANQGSEA. The CDR3 length is 14 residues. As DNA, the CDR3 is TGCAGCGTTGAAGGGTCAGGGGGCGAGAACGAGCAGTGCTTC. This encodes CSVEGSGGENEQCF.

Concerning this clonotype: At one end the junction does not follow the germline gene, possibly because of a read error. The V call is TRBV4-2, the J call TRBJ2-1; 8 bases map to TRBD2. CDR1 LGHNA and CDR2 YNFKEQ come from the germline V gene. This CDR3 region has 15 residues. For the CDR3, the DNA is TGTGCCAGTAGCCAAGCCGCACTAGCGGTTAATGAGCAGTTCTTC. Its protein is CASSQAALAVNEQFF.

This clonotype was found a few times. Relative to the germline gene, one junction end is altered; a read error may explain this. The V gene is TRBV4-3, the J gene TRBJ2-2; D is possibly TRBD2 (5 bases). Per germline, CDR1 LGHNA and CDR2 YSLEER. The CDR3 extends over 14 amino acids. For the CDR3, the DNA is TGCGCCAGCAGCCAAGGGAGTTTTCCCGGGGAGCTGTTATTT. Its protein is CASSQGSFPGELLF.

With regard to this clonotype: An end of the junction does not agree with germline; a read error may underlie this. V and J are TRBV11-2 and TRBJ2-3, with TRBD2 matching 10 bases. The length of the CDR3 is 18 residues. Per the germline V gene, CDR1 is SGHAT and CDR2 is FQNNGV. CDR3 residues: CASSLGASGSGSRDTQYF. CDR3 DNA sequence: TGTGCCAGCAGTTTAGGGGCTAGCGGGAGCGGTAGCAGAGATACGCAGTATTTT.

Turning to this clonotype: Its ends do not fully match the called genes, so a read error is possible. This chain connects TRBV7-9 to TRBJ2-7, with a possible D match to TRBD2 (5 bases). CDR1 is SEHNR, CDR2 FQNEAQ, per germline (reference sequence). CDR3 length: 14 residues. The CDR3 protein is CTSGPEGYSYGQYF. CDR3 bases: TGTACCAGCGGCCCCGAGGGATACTCCTACGGGCAGTACTTC.

In regard to this clonotype: Just one base apart from a much larger clone, this may be a read error. The rearrangement joins TRBV4-3 to TRBJ1-3, with TRBD1 matching 7 bases. Germline V gene lookup returns CDR1 LGHNA and CDR2 YSLEER. The length of the CDR3 is 19 residues. Germline trimming cut 0 bases from V and 4 bases from J; bases unmatched to any gene: 15. The CDR3 coding sequence is TGCGCCAGCAGCCAAGATATCACACGGGGGGCAGGGGGAGGAAACACCATATATTTT. This translates into CASSQDITRGAGGGNTIYF.

The chain has TRBV6-2 or TRBV6-3 and TRBJ2-1; 13 nucleotides align to TRBD2. V lost 5 bases to trimming and J lost 8 bases; unmatched junction nucleotides: 9. Germline CDR1 is MNHEY and CDR2 is SVGEGT. CDR3 size: 16 residues. The CDR3 here is CASSAQTSGRGHEQFF. The CDR3, as DNA: TGTGCCAGCAGTGCCCAAACTAGCGGGAGGGGCCATGAGCAGTTCTTC.

V and J are TRBV28 and TRBJ1-5; no definite D call. The V and J ends lost 4 bases and 5 bases respectively, with 12 bases between them. Germline CDR1 reads MDHEN; CDR2 reads SYDVKM. CDR3 length: 14 amino acids. The CDR3 is CASSSAGIDQPQHF. The CDR3 DNA reads TGTGCCAGCAGTTCAGCAGGAATCGATCAGCCCCAGCATTTT.

Of note for this clonotype: A read error is likely, as this CDR3 ends without the conserved phenylalanine or tryptophan. This chain connects TRBV11-3 to TRBJ1-1; no clear D gene. Per the germline V gene, CDR1 is SGHNT and CDR2 is YENEEA. CDR3 length equals 13 residues. CDR3 coding DNA: TGTGCCAGCAGCTTAGAATCGAACGCTGAAGCTTTCGTT. Its translation: CASSLESNAEAFV.

V usage is TRBV11-2 and J usage is TRBJ2-3, with 7 bases aligning to TRBD2. The CDR3 runs 17 residues. Germline V gene sequence: CDR1 SGHAT, CDR2 FQNNGV. The V and J ends lost 5 bases and 2 bases, in that order; junction bases with no gene match: 13. The CDR3 nucleotides are TGTGCCAGCAGCCCAGGCGGTTCTAGCGGATACACAGATACGCAGTATTTT. Amino acids: CASSPGGSSGYTDTQYF. Full variable domain (remainder filled in from reference TRBV11-2 and TRBJ2-3): EAGVAQSPRYKIIEKRQSVAFWCNPISGHATLYWYQQILGQGPKLLIQFQNNGVVDDSQLPKDRFSAERLKGVDSTLKIQPAKLEDSAVYLCASSPGGSSGYTDTQYFGPGTRLTVL.